This T cell receptor (beta chain) appears in the sequencing data of a study of blood T cell repertoires in COVID-19. Background on the study: From the United States, Italy and Spain came samples of acute and convalescent COVID-19.

This CDR3 region has 12 residues. V dropped 4 bases and J dropped 11 bases, with 14 bases sitting between them. CDR1 is MNHEY, CDR2 SVGAGI, per germline. Here immunoSEQ multiplex PCR was the method, and the copy in TCRdb shows in-frame clones only, minus some. The sample yields about 250,000 clones, roughly 87% seen once. This chain joins TRBV6-5 and TRBJ1-2, with D perhaps TRBD1 (5 bases). Sequencing input: peripheral blood. This receptor was obtained from a man aged 18 to 29 with active or convalescent COVID-19. CDR3 bases: TGTGCCAGCAGTTCAATCAGGGCAATGTACACCTTC. It is translated as CASSSIRAMYTF.